This T cell receptor beta chain was captured by sequencing in a study of blood T cell repertoires in COVID-19. Study as a whole: T cells, B-cell-depleted T cells, or PBMCs supplied cDNA or gDNA.

Original processing notes: Reference gene primer amplification yielded estimated nucleated cell counts. Data came from immunoSEQ multiplex PCR; TCRdb stores just in-frame clones and leaves some out. That table gives V, J and clone size, and the DNA gave D and trimming. The sample carries over 70,000 clones, approximately 89% recorded once. Deletions cut 0 bases from V and 4 bases from J, with 12 bases between. This CDR3 has 15 residues. Germline V gives CDR1 SGHTA, CDR2 FQGTGA. Source material: peripheral blood. This chain joins TRBV7-3 and TRBJ1-1, with D hard to call. The clonotype was recovered from a man at least 80 years old with acute or convalescent COVID-19. The CDR3 region has the DNA TGTGCCAGCAGCTTAACCGCAGGAGGGTTCACTGAAGCTTTCTTT. Amino acid sequence: CASSLTAGGFTEAFF.